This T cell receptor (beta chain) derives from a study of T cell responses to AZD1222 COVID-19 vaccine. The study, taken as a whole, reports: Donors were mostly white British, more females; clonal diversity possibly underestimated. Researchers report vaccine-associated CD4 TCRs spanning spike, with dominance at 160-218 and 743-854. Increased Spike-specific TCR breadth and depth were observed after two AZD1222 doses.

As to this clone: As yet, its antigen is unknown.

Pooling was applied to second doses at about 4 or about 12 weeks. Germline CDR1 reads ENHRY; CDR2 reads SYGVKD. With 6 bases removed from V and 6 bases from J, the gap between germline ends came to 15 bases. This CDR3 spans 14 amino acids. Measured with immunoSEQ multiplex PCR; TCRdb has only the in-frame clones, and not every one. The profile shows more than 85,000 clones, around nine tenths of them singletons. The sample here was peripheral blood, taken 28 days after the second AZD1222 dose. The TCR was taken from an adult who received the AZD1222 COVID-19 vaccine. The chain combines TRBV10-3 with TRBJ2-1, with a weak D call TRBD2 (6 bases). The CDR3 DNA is TGTGCCATCAGCGGGACTCTGCGGGGCAATGAGCAGTTCTTC. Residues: CAISGTLRGNEQFF.